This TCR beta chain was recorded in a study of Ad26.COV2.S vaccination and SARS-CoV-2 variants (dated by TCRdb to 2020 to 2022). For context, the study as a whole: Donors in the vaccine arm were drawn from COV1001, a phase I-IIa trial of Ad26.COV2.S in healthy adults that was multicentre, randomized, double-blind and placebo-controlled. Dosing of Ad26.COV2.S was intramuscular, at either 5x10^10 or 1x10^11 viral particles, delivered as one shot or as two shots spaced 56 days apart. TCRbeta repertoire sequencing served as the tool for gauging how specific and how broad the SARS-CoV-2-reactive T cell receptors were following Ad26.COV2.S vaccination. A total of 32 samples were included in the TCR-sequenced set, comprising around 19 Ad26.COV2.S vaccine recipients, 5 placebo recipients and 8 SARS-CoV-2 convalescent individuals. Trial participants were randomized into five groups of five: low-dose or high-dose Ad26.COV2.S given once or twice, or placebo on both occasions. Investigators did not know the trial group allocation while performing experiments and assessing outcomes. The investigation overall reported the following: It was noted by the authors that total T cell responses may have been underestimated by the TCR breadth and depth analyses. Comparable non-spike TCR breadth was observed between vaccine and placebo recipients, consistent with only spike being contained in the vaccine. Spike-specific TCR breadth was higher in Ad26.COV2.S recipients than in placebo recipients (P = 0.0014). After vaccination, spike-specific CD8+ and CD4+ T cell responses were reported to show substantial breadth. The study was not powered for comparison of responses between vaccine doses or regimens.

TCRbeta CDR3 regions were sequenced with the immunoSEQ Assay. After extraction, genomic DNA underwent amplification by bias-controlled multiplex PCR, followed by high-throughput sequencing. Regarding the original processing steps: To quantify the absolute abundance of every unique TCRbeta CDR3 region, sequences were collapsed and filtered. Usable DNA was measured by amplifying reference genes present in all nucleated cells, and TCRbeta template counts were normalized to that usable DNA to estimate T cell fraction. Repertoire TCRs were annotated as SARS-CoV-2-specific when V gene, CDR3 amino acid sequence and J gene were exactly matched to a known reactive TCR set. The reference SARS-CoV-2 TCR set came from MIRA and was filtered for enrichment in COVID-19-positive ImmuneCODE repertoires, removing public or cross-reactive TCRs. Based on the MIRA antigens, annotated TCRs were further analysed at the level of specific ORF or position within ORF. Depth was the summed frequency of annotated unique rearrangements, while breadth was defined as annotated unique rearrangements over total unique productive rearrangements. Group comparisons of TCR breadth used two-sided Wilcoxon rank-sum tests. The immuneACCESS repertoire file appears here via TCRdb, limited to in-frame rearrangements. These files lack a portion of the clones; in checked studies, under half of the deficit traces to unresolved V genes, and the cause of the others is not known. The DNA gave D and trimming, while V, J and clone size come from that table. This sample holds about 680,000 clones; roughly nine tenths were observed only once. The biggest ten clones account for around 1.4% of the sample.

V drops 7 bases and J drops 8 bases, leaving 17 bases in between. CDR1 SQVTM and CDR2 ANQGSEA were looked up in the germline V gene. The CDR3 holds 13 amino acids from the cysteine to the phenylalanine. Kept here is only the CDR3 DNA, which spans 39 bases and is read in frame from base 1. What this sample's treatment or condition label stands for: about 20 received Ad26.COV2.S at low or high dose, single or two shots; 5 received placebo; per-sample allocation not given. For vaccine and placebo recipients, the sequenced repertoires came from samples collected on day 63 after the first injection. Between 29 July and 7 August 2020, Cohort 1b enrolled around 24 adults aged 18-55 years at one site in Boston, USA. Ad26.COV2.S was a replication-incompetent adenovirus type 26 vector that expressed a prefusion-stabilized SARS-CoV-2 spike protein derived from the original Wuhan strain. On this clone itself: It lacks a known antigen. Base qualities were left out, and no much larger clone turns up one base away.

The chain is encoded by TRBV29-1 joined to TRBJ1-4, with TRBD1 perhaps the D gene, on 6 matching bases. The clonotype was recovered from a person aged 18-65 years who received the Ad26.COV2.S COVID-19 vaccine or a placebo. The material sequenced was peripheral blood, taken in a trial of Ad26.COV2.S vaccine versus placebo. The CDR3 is CSAFPGVEEKLFF. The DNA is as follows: TGCAGCGCCTTCCCAGGGGTCGAAGAAAAACTGTTTTTT.